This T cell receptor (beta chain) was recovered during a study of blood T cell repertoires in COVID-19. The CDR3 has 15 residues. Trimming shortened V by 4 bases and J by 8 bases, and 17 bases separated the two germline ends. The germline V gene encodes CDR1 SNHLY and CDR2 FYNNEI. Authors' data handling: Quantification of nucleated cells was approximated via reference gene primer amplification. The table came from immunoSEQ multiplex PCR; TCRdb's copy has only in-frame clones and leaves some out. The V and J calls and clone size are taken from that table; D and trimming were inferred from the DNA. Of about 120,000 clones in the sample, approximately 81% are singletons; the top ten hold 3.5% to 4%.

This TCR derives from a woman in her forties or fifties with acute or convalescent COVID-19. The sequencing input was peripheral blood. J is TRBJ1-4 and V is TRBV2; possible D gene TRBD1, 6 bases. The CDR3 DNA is TGTGCCAGCAGTGGGGGCGAATCCAGGGGCGAAAAACTGTTTTTT. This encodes CASSGGESRGEKLFF.